This T cell receptor (beta chain) is from a study of T cells in Graves' hyperthyroidism and ophthalmopathy. CDR1 is ENHRY and CDR2 is SYGVKD in the germline V gene. This CDR3 has 14 amino acids. V was clipped by 3 bases and J by 5 bases; unmatched bases: 4. Researchers took RNA transcripts and amplified the TCR beta CDR3 regions from them. During a first-round RT-PCR of the TCR CDR3, the HTBI primer set was used. TCRdb called the multiplex PCR reads again in MiXCR, with one record for every CDR3 protein. The data hold approximately 350,000 distinct CDR3 sequences, with about 15% observed a single time. This clonotype was detected many times.

This sequence was found in an older woman with Graves' ophthalmopathy. The sequencing input was blood. V and J are TRBV10-3 and TRBJ2-7; TRBD1 matches 10 bases. CDR3 in DNA: TGTGCCATCAGTGATCGCGGGACAGGGGACGAGCAGTACTTC. This translates into CAISDRGTGDEQYF.